This is a list of T cell receptor beta chains from one sample in a study of blood T cell repertoires in COVID-19. TCRdb's copy holds only in-frame clones and misses some; the assay was immunoSEQ multiplex PCR. The sample lists about 130,000 clones; 65% to 85% were seen once. The sequencing sample was made of peripheral blood. These receptors were obtained from a man between 65 and 85 years old with acute or convalescent COVID-19. Each CDR3 is given with its conserved first and last residue. The D gene is left open where the match is weak. Clone size is given for some rows only: seen once, a few or many times, or a class if the clone is expanded.

D gene: -
J gene: TRBJ1-3
clone size: many
V gene: TRBV3-1/TRBV3-2
CDR3 protein: CASSHRLSGNTIYF
CDR3 DNA: TGTGCCAGCAGCCATCGTCTCTCTGGAAACACCATATATTTT

D gene: -
J gene: TRBJ1-3
clone size: -
V gene: TRBV6-7
CDR3 protein: CATQGPQPGTIYF
CDR3 DNA: TGTGCCACCCAGGGGCCGCAGCCGGGGACCATATATTTT

D gene: TRBD1
J gene: TRBJ2-7
clone size: -
V gene: TRBV3-1/TRBV3-2
CDR3 protein: CASSHAPGQGTYEQYF
CDR3 DNA: TGTGCCAGCAGCCATGCTCCGGGACAGGGGACCTACGAGCAGTACTTC

D gene: -
J gene: TRBJ1-2
clone size: few
V gene: TRBV5-1
CDR3 protein: CASSPTGPFGGYTF
CDR3 DNA: TGCGCCAGCAGCCCTACAGGGCCCTTCGGGGGCTACACCTTC

D gene: TRBD2
J gene: TRBJ2-3
clone size: -
V gene: TRBV7-9
CDR3 protein: CASSEGLPTDTQYF
CDR3 DNA: TGTGCCAGCAGCGAGGGACTACCCACAGATACGCAGTATTTT

D gene: TRBD2
J gene: TRBJ2-5
clone size: -
V gene: TRBV9
CDR3 protein: CASSIGTTQETQYF
CDR3 DNA: TGTGCCAGCAGCATCGGGACTACTCAAGAGACCCAGTACTTC

D gene: -
J gene: TRBJ1-6
clone size: -
V gene: TRBV4-1
CDR3 protein: CASSQETGAYNSPLHF
CDR3 DNA: TGCGCCAGCAGCCAAGAGACAGGAGCCTATAATTCACCCCTCCACTTT

D gene: -
J gene: TRBJ1-2
clone size: -
V gene: TRBV13
CDR3 protein: CASSGAGYGYTF
CDR3 DNA: TGTGCCAGCAGCGGGGCCGGGTATGGCTACACCTTC

D gene: -
J gene: TRBJ2-4
clone size: -
V gene: TRBV7-2
CDR3 protein: CASSLARGTIKNIQYF
CDR3 DNA: TGTGCCAGCAGCTTAGCGAGGGGGACTATCAAAAACATTCAGTACTTC

D gene: TRBD2
J gene: TRBJ2-3
clone size: -
V gene: TRBV3-1/TRBV3-2
CDR3 protein: CASSQVGAGLDTQYF
CDR3 DNA: TGTGCCAGCAGCCAAGTAGGAGCGGGGCTCGATACGCAGTATTTT

D gene: TRBD1
J gene: TRBJ1-1
clone size: -
V gene: TRBV18
CDR3 protein: CASSPFPGTGLNTEAFF
CDR3 DNA: TGTGCCAGCTCACCATTCCCTGGGACAGGCCTGAACACTGAAGCTTTCTTT

D gene: -
J gene: TRBJ1-3
clone size: -
V gene: TRBV4-1
CDR3 protein: CASSQENTIYF
CDR3 DNA: TGCGCCAGCAGCCAGGAGAACACCATATATTTT

D gene: TRBD1
J gene: TRBJ2-7
clone size: -
V gene: TRBV5-1
CDR3 protein: CASSLRQGFHEQYF
CDR3 DNA: TGCGCCAGCAGCTTGAGACAGGGTTTCCACGAGCAGTACTTC

D gene: TRBD2
J gene: TRBJ2-3
clone size: -
V gene: TRBV7-8
CDR3 protein: CASSPTGAGFQGTQYF
CDR3 DNA: TGTGCCAGCAGCCCGACGGGAGCGGGGTTCCAGGGTACGCAGTATTTT

D gene: -
J gene: TRBJ2-2
clone size: -
V gene: TRBV9
CDR3 protein: CASSSRDISGELFF
CDR3 DNA: TGTGCCAGCAGCTCCCGGGACATCTCCGGGGAGCTGTTTTTT

D gene: -
J gene: TRBJ1-1
clone size: -
V gene: TRBV6-6
CDR3 protein: CASRSSGVGTEAFF
CDR3 DNA: TGTGCCAGCAGGTCATCAGGGGTAGGCACTGAAGCTTTCTTT

D gene: -
J gene: TRBJ1-2
clone size: few
V gene: TRBV6-5
CDR3 protein: CASSRGLGYTF
CDR3 DNA: TGTGCCAGCAGCAGGGGCTTGGGCTACACCTTC

D gene: -
J gene: TRBJ1-1
clone size: few
V gene: TRBV12-3/TRBV12-4
CDR3 protein: CASSLGGSTEAFF
CDR3 DNA: TGTGCCAGCAGTTTGGGAGGGAGCACTGAAGCTTTCTTT

D gene: TRBD1
J gene: TRBJ2-7
clone size: -
V gene: TRBV9
CDR3 protein: CASSFGQGTYEQYF
CDR3 DNA: TGTGCCAGCAGCTTCGGACAGGGGACCTACGAGCAGTACTTC

D gene: TRBD1
J gene: TRBJ1-2
clone size: -
V gene: TRBV28
CDR3 protein: CASSSIGQGGGYTF
CDR3 DNA: TGTGCCAGCAGTTCTATCGGACAGGGGGGAGGCTACACCTTC

D gene: -
J gene: TRBJ2-4
clone size: -
V gene: TRBV5-1
CDR3 protein: CASSLSRRTGPSLAKNIQYF
CDR3 DNA: TGCGCCAGCAGCCTATCGCGCAGGACTGGCCCGAGTTTAGCCAAAAACATTCAGTACTTC

D gene: TRBD1
J gene: TRBJ1-1
clone size: few
V gene: TRBV5-1
CDR3 protein: CASSLESTGGLTEAFF
CDR3 DNA: TGCGCCAGCAGCTTGGAGAGCACAGGGGGCCTCACTGAAGCTTTCTTT

D gene: -
J gene: TRBJ2-2
clone size: -
V gene: TRBV6-5
CDR3 protein: CASSYESQNTGELFF
CDR3 DNA: TGTGCCAGCAGTTACGAAAGCCAGAACACCGGGGAGCTGTTTTTT

D gene: TRBD1
J gene: TRBJ2-3
clone size: -
V gene: TRBV10-3
CDR3 protein: CAIGTVTTFVTQYF
CDR3 DNA: TGTGCCATAGGGACAGTAACCACTTTTGTTACGCAGTATTTT

D gene: TRBD2
J gene: TRBJ2-3
clone size: -
V gene: TRBV7-9
CDR3 protein: CASSSIFRTSGGTDTQYF
CDR3 DNA: TGTGCCAGCAGCTCCATCTTCCGAACTAGCGGGGGCACAGATACGCAGTATTTT

D gene: TRBD1
J gene: TRBJ2-1
clone size: -
V gene: TRBV3-1/TRBV3-2
CDR3 protein: CASSQRTGGGYNEQFF
CDR3 DNA: TGTGCCAGCAGCCAACGGACAGGGGGCGGATACAATGAGCAGTTCTTC

D gene: -
J gene: TRBJ1-6
clone size: -
V gene: TRBV11-2
CDR3 protein: CASSLGARVDSPLHF
CDR3 DNA: TGTGCCAGCAGCTTAGGCGCCAGGGTTGATTCACCCCTCCACTTT

D gene: TRBD1
J gene: TRBJ1-5
clone size: -
V gene: TRBV15
CDR3 protein: CATSRLGQGRYSNQPQHF
CDR3 DNA: TGTGCCACCAGCAGATTAGGACAGGGACGATATAGCAATCAGCCCCAGCATTTT

D gene: TRBD1
J gene: TRBJ2-3
clone size: once
V gene: TRBV9
CDR3 protein: CASSVGTGLGDTQYF
CDR3 DNA: TGTGCCAGCAGCGTAGGGACAGGGTTGGGGGATACGCAGTATTTT

D gene: TRBD1
J gene: TRBJ1-5
clone size: few
V gene: TRBV5-1
CDR3 protein: CASSPNPTGGGNQPQHF
CDR3 DNA: TGCGCCAGCAGCCCAAACCCTACAGGGGGCGGCAATCAGCCCCAGCATTTT

D gene: TRBD1
J gene: TRBJ2-5
clone size: -
V gene: TRBV6-4
CDR3 protein: CASSGTGGKETQYF
CDR3 DNA: TGTGCCAGCAGTGGGACAGGGGGTAAGGAGACCCAGTACTTC

D gene: -
J gene: TRBJ2-7
clone size: -
V gene: TRBV12-5
CDR3 protein: CASGLGQGVEQYF
CDR3 DNA: TGTGCTAGTGGTTTGGGGCAGGGTGTCGAGCAGTACTTC

D gene: -
J gene: TRBJ2-6
clone size: -
V gene: TRBV6-6
CDR3 protein: CASSRSFRASGANVLTF
CDR3 DNA: TGTGCCAGCAGTCGCTCCTTCAGGGCCTCTGGGGCCAACGTCCTGACTTTC

D gene: TRBD1
J gene: TRBJ2-5
clone size: -
V gene: TRBV18
CDR3 protein: CASSPRGQLQETQYF
CDR3 DNA: TGTGCCAGCTCACCGAGGGGACAGTTACAAGAGACCCAGTACTTC

D gene: -
J gene: TRBJ2-1
clone size: once
V gene: TRBV2
CDR3 protein: CASSELGALQLVNEQLF
CDR3 DNA: TGTGCCAGCAGTGAATTGGGGGCACTACAACTGGTCAATGAGCAGCTCTTC

D gene: TRBD1
J gene: TRBJ1-2
clone size: -
V gene: TRBV19
CDR3 protein: CASSIGTGGRPFYGYTF
CDR3 DNA: TGTGCCAGTAGTATTGGGACAGGGGGGCGACCGTTCTATGGCTACACCTTC

D gene: -
J gene: TRBJ2-3
clone size: -
V gene: TRBV7-9
CDR3 protein: CASTPGGPDTQYF
CDR3 DNA: TGTGCCAGCACGCCAGGAGGCCCAGATACGCAGTATTTT

D gene: -
J gene: TRBJ2-5
clone size: -
V gene: TRBV19
CDR3 protein: CASSPLGSQETQYF
CDR3 DNA: TGTGCCAGTAGCCCCCTGGGGAGCCAAGAGACCCAGTACTTC

D gene: -
J gene: TRBJ2-7
clone size: -
V gene: TRBV10-3
CDR3 protein: CAAGWKGDYEQYF
CDR3 DNA: TGTGCCGCAGGTTGGAAGGGGGATTACGAGCAGTACTTC